Below, 26 T cell receptor beta chains from the same sample are listed, as sequenced in a study of cytomegalovirus exposure and HLA in healthy donors. PCR amplification relied on 60 Vbeta primers (plus 13 Jbeta primers). Clones were read by immunoSEQ multiplex PCR, and TCRdb kept only the in-frame ones, dropping some. The data show 150,000 to 200,000 clones, about 85% seen once. Source material: PBMCs. The receptor source for this set is a man aged 18 to 29 in good health and CMV-seropositive.

V usage is TRBV19 and J usage is TRBJ2-1, with 10 bases matching TRBD1. V trimming: 5 bases; J trimming: 7 bases; junction bases outside the gene matches: 23. The CDR3 sequence is 20 residues long. Germline CDR1 reads LNHDA; CDR2 reads SQIVND (reference sequence). DNA of the CDR3: TGTGCCAGTAGTCAAAGACAGGGGGCTAGGGTAACGGGGGGGCTGAATGAGCAGTTCTTC. Its translation is CASSQRQGARVTGGLNEQFF.

J is TRBJ1-3 and V is TRBV2; D remains unclear. CDR3 length: 14 residues. Germline V gene lookup returns CDR1 SNHLY and CDR2 FYNNEI. The germline V and J ends were trimmed by 4 bases and 2 bases, with 9 bases remaining between them. DNA for the CDR3: TGTGCCAGCAGTGGCGGAGAAACTGGAAACACCATATATTTT. Protein sequence: CASSGGETGNTIYF.

The J gene is TRBJ1-1, the V gene TRBV15; D may be TRBD1 (6 bases). The CDR3 covers 15 residues. The germline gives CDR1 LNHNV, CDR2 YYDKDF (reference sequence). Trimming removed 8 bases from V and 3 bases from J, with 19 bases in between. The CDR3, as DNA: TGTGCCACCGGTCAGCCGGGGACATGGGACACTGAAGCTTTCTTT. Its translation is CATGQPGTWDTEAFF.

Note on this clone: The junction departs from germline at one end; a sequencing error may be responsible. This chain joins TRBV7-7 and TRBJ2-5; TRBD1 might be the D (7 bases). The J call may be incorrect, as the DNA end agrees better with TRBJ2-7. In germline, CDR1 is SSHAT, CDR2 FNYEAQ (reference sequence). The CDR3 runs 14 residues. CDR3: CASSLGQGGYEQYF. CDR3 nucleotide sequence: TGTGCTAGCAGCTTAGGTCAGGGGGGATACGAGCAGTACTTC.

The rearrangement uses TRBV18 and TRBJ2-5; D not resolved. CDR3 length: 12 amino acids. Germline lookup yields CDR1 KGHSH and CDR2 LQKENI. Between the trimmed V and J ends, which lost 6 bases and 5 bases, there was a span of 10 bases. In DNA form, the CDR3 reads TGTGCCAGCTCCCAGGATCGGGAGACCCAGTACTTC. Protein product: CASSQDRETQYF.

V usage is TRBV7-6 and J usage is TRBJ2-1; a possible D gene is TRBD1 (6 bases). This CDR3 contains 13 residues. Germline CDR1 and CDR2: SGHVS and FNYEAQ. Trimming removed 5 bases from V and 4 bases from J, with 9 bases in between. This CDR3 is CASSQGQYNEQFF. The CDR3 DNA reads as TGTGCCAGCAGCCAGGGGCAGTACAATGAGCAGTTCTTC.

The genes are TRBV6-6 and TRBJ2-7; 10 bases agree with TRBD1. The CDR3 has 14 residues. Trimming removed 8 bases from V and 2 bases from J; junction bases left unmatched: 6. Per germline, CDR1 MNHNY and CDR2 SVGAGI (reference sequence). In DNA, the CDR3 is TGTGCCAGCTGTTTTGGGACAGGGGCCTACGAGCAGTACTTC. Translation: CASCFGTGAYEQYF.

This chain connects TRBV12-5 to TRBJ1-2; TRBD1 might be the D (5 bases). V was trimmed by 0 bases and J by 8 bases, leaving 13 bases between them. Germline CDR1 reads LGHNT; CDR2 reads FRNRAP. CDR3 length: 14 amino acids. CDR3 loop: CASGLVRWGGGYTF. CDR3 DNA: TGTGCTAGTGGTTTGGTACGCTGGGGCGGAGGCTACACCTTC.

The genes are TRBV28 and TRBJ1-1; the match to TRBD1 covers 9 bases. V gave up 6 bases and J gave up 1 base; unmatched junction bases: 9. There are 16 residues in the CDR3. CDR1 MDHEN and CDR2 SYDVKM come from the germline V gene. DNA of the CDR3: TGTGCCAGCAGGCAGCCGACAGGGGGGGGGAACACTGAAGCTTTCTTT. It codes for CASRQPTGGGNTEAFF. Full variable domain (missing parts from reference TRBV28 and TRBJ1-1): DVKVTQSSRYLVKRTGEKVFLECVQDMDHENMFWYRQDPGLGLRLIYFSYDVKMKEKGDIPEGYSVSREKKERFSLILESASTNQTSMYLCASRQPTGGGNTEAFFGQGTRLTVV.

This sequence joins TRBV7-3 and TRBJ2-5, with 11 bases aligning to TRBD2. This CDR3 has 15 residues. In germline, CDR1 is SGHTA, CDR2 FQGTGA. Trimming removed 3 bases from V and 3 bases from J; junction bases left unmatched: 3. The CDR3 spells CASSFGSGGEETQYF. CDR3 DNA sequence: TGTGCCAGCAGCTTCGGTAGCGGGGGGGAAGAGACCCAGTACTTC.

The chain employs TRBV5-1 and TRBJ1-1; D might be TRBD1 (6 bases). CDR1 is SGHRS, CDR2 YFSETQ, per germline. This CDR3 comprises 14 residues. V lost 0 bases to trimming and J lost 5 bases, with 11 bases between them. The CDR3 nucleotides read TGCGCCAGCAGCTTGGACCGAGGGGGAACTGAAGCTTTCTTT. It codes for CASSLDRGGTEAFF.

This clone was counted between two and nine times. The chain links TRBV30 to TRBJ2-2; 12 bases match TRBD2. The CDR3 contains 17 residues. Unmatched junction bases numbered 5, after V lost 1 base and J lost 2 bases. In germline, CDR1 is GTSNPN, CDR2 SVGIG (reference sequence). The CDR3 DNA reads TGTGCCTGGAGTGAGCTAGCGGGGGGGGCTAACACCGGGGAGCTGTTTTTT. Residues: CAWSELAGGANTGELFF.

The chain employs TRBV6-5 and TRBJ1-1, with D perhaps TRBD1 (5 bases). V shed 8 bases and J shed 1 base, with 17 bases lying between them. This CDR3 has 15 residues. Germline V gives CDR1 MNHEY, CDR2 SVGAGI. The CDR3 DNA follows: TGTGCCAGCGGGCGTTACAGGTCTTCGAACACTGAAGCTTTCTTT. This gives the protein CASGRYRSSNTEAFF.

This chain joins TRBV6-5 and TRBJ1-2; 7 bases map to TRBD1. Germline lookup yields CDR1 MNHEY and CDR2 SVGAGI. The CDR3 has 14 residues. J lost 8 bases, V lost 2 bases, and 8 bases had no gene match. CDR3 bases: TGTGCCAGCAGTTACGAGGGGGCACGAGGAGGCTACACCTTC. It translates to CASSYEGARGGYTF.

This chain connects TRBV4-1 to TRBJ2-1; TRBD1 matches at 12 bases. Germline CDR1 MGHRA, CDR2 YSYEKL. Losses at the gene ends were 2 bases for V and 4 bases for J; bases not matched to a gene: 6. The length of the CDR3 is 17 residues. In DNA, the CDR3 is TGCGCCAGCAGCCAACACCCGGGACAGGGGGCTTACAATGAGCAGTTCTTC. Translating it yields CASSQHPGQGAYNEQFF.

The chain recombines TRBV18 with TRBJ2-1; 7 positions agree with TRBD1. Germline-derived CDR1 and CDR2 are KGHSH and LQKENI. The ends lost 6 bases at V and 7 bases at J; junction bases unmatched: 9. CDR3 length equals 14 residues. The CDR3 DNA is TGTGCCAGCTCGAATGACAGGGTGCGGAATGAGCAGTTCTTC. Translating it yields CASSNDRVRNEQFF.

This chain links TRBV7-2 with TRBJ1-1; perhaps TRBD1 as D (5 bases). Germline V gene data show CDR1 as SGHTA and CDR2 as FQGNSA. The CDR3 consists of 15 residues. V was cut by 1 base and J by 0 bases, with 9 bases left in between. The CDR3 nucleotides read TGTGCCAGCAGCTTAGTCGCGGGGCTGAACACTGAAGCTTTCTTT. Its protein product is CASSLVAGLNTEAFF.

V usage is TRBV6-1 and J usage is TRBJ1-2, with TRBD1 identical over 7 bases. Germline CDR1 is MNHNS and CDR2 is SASEGT. V dropped 6 bases and J dropped 8; count of bases not matched to a gene: 3. This CDR3 is built from 11 residues. The CDR3, as DNA: TGTGCCAGCAGCCAGGGGGAGGGCTACACCTTC. It is translated as CASSQGEGYTF.

The gene calls are TRBV9 and TRBJ2-5; TRBD2 matches 12 bases. The V gene's germline CDR1 is SGDLS and CDR2 YYNGEE. This CDR3 comprises 17 residues. Losses at the gene ends were 0 bases for V and 2 bases for J; bases not matched to a gene: 5. CDR3 loop: CASSVGRTSGGQETQYF. As DNA, the CDR3 is TGTGCCAGCAGCGTAGGTAGAACTAGCGGGGGGCAAGAGACCCAGTACTTC.

This rearrangement joins TRBV7-8 to TRBJ2-1, with no clear D. CDR1 and CDR2 (germline): SGHVS, FQNEAQ. With 5 bases removed from V and 0 bases from J, the gap between germline ends came to 14 bases. CDR3 length: 16 amino acids. CDR3 protein: CASSLQTFSSYNEQFF. Written as DNA, the CDR3 is TGTGCCAGCAGCCTCCAGACATTCAGCTCCTACAATGAGCAGTTCTTC.

The chain employs TRBV6-6 and TRBJ1-2, with TRBD1 identical over 10 bases. The germline V gene encodes CDR1 MNHNY and CDR2 SVGAGI (reference sequence). The CDR3 covers 14 residues. V trimming: 6 bases; J trimming: 8 bases; junction bases outside the gene matches: 9. CDR3 sequence (DNA): TGTGCCAGCAGGGTAGGGACAGGGGCCGACGGCTACACCTTC. Protein product: CASRVGTGADGYTF.

V is TRBV11-3 and J is TRBJ1-1; D is ambiguous. The V end lost 7 bases, the J end lost 1 base, and 10 bases lay between the germline ends. In germline, CDR1 is SGHNT, CDR2 YENEEA. The CDR3 runs to 13 residues. The CDR3 reads CASTSTENTEAFF. The CDR3 DNA reads as TGTGCCAGCACCTCTACAGAGAACACTGAAGCTTTCTTT.

The chain is built from TRBV5-5 and TRBJ1-3; D unclear. The CDR3 totals 14 residues. Germline V gene sequence: CDR1 SGHKS, CDR2 YYEKEE (reference sequence). Deletions cut 2 bases from V and 1 base from J, with 7 bases between. This CDR3 reads CASSFPRSGNTIYF. CDR3 in DNA: TGTGCCAGCAGCTTCCCGCGGTCTGGAAACACCATATATTTT.

The V call is TRBV7-2, the J call TRBJ1-5; 9 nucleotides align to TRBD1. The CDR3 length is 14 residues. J gave up 9 bases and V 5 bases, and 8 bases lay outside the gene matches. Germline-derived CDR1 and CDR2 are SGHTA and FQGNSA. CDR3 nucleotides: TGTGCCAGCAGCACAGGACAGGGGCCAGGGCCCCAGCATTTT. It yields the protein CASSTGQGPGPQHF.

The chain employs TRBV6-6 and TRBJ2-1; D perhaps matches TRBD1 (6 bases). Germline assignment: CDR1 MNHNY and CDR2 SVGAGI (reference sequence). The V end lost 7 bases, the J end lost 8 bases, and 6 bases lay between the germline ends. The CDR3 is 10 amino acids. In DNA form, the CDR3 reads TGTGCCAGCAACAGGGATGAGCAGTTCTTC. Protein product: CASNRDEQFF.

The rearrangement uses TRBV6-1 and TRBJ2-7, with TRBD1 matching 9 bases. The CDR3 covers 12 residues. V shed 8 bases, J shed 2 bases, and the junction held 1 base outside the gene matches. Germline V CDR1 and CDR2: MNHNS, SASEGT. CDR3 nucleotide sequence: TGTGCCAGCGGGACAGGGCCCTACGAGCAGTACTTC. Protein sequence: CASGTGPYEQYF.